This paragraph covers one T cell receptor beta chain sequence. V lost 4 bases to trimming and J lost 5 bases; unmatched junction nucleotides: 7. This CDR3 has 16 residues. Germline V CDR1 and CDR2: MGHRA, YSYEKL. This sample was included in a study of blood T cell repertoires in COVID-19. Whole-study context: The study drew acute and convalescent COVID-19 samples from the United States, Italy and Spain. The cDNA or gDNA used as material had been derived from T cells, B-cell-depleted T cells, or PBMCs.

In the original workflow: Amplifying reference gene primers gave estimates of nucleated cell counts. The protocol was immunoSEQ multiplex PCR, while the TCRdb copy is restricted to in-frame clones and leaves out a portion. The DNA was the basis for D and trimming; V, J and clone size are from that table. The data contain around 56,000 clones, around four fifths of them seen just once; the ten biggest clones take up about 15%. V and J are TRBV4-1 and TRBJ2-5; 13 bases fit TRBD2. The material sequenced was peripheral blood. This clonotype originated in a woman aged 70-85 years with acute or convalescent COVID-19. CDR3 loop: CASSLGLAGIGETQYF. CDR3 sequence (DNA): TGCGCCAGCAGCCTGGGACTAGCGGGGATCGGGGAGACCCAGTACTTC.